This TCR beta chain was observed in a study of blood T cell repertoires in COVID-19 (dated by TCRdb to the early 2020s). Turning to the overall study: The collaborator samples originated in the United States, Italy and Spain and spanned the acute and convalescent phases of COVID-19. The material from the prospective study consisted of cDNA or gDNA derived from T cells, B-cell-depleted T cells, or PBMCs. Where available, HLA class I and class II types were taken from metadata supplied by the sample provider and were not determined by assay-based typing. A freely available public database, intended as a resource for researchers studying the immune response to SARS-CoV-2, is where the repertoires were released. Subjects who had been exposed to COVID-19, were actively infected with it, or had recovered from it provided the deeply sampled blood TCRbeta repertoires that made up the dataset. The samples were drawn from the first 160 participants of the ongoing ImmuneRACE study and from 1,254 subjects provided by 6 global collaborators. A de-identified subject ID, COVID-19 status, age in years and sex were almost always included in the sample metadata. The full study reports these points: How much clinical and demographic metadata was included differed by source and by participant, and the metadata was provided uncurated.

Each collaborating institution followed its own protocols to collect whole blood in K2EDTA tubes. Collaborator samples were shipped for TCRbeta analysis as frozen whole blood, isolated PBMCs, or DNA extracted from either sample type. TCRbeta CDR3 regions were amplified from genomic DNA by means of the immunoSEQ Assay, a bias-controlled multiplex PCR. The original pipeline was this. Nucleated cell counts per sample were estimated from amplification of reference gene primers within the assay. To quantify the absolute abundance of each unique TCRbeta CDR3 rearrangement, sequence reads were collapsed and filtered. For each sample, productive Simpson clonality was calculated by taking the square root of Simpson's diversity index across productive rearrangements. The clones in this table, taken by TCRdb from immuneACCESS, are in-frame only. Not every clone is retained; where verified, under half of the shortfall comes from an unresolved V gene, and the cause of the rest is unknown. That table is the source of V, J and clone size, and D and trimming were worked out from the DNA. Counted in this sample were about 310,000 clones; roughly nine tenths of them appeared once. Together, the top ten hold about 2.3% of the sample.

The CDR3 spans 13 residues, from the cysteine through the phenylalanine. Just the 39-base CDR3 DNA is kept, in frame starting at base 1. Via the germline V gene, CDR1 is SQVTM and CDR2 ANQGSEA. V and J lose 4 bases and 2 bases, and a span of 9 bases separates them. Concerning this clone itself: Its antigen remains unidentified. The input lacks base qualities; no much larger clone sits a single base away.

This chain is built from TRBV29-1 and TRBJ1-5, with TRBD1 as a weak D call on 5 bases. The TCR sequence derives from a man aged 18 to 29 with active or convalescent COVID-19. Sequenced: peripheral blood. The DNA sequence is as follows: TGCAGCGTTGGGGGCGCGGGCAATCAGCCCCAGCATTTT. This is translated as CSVGGAGNQPQHF.